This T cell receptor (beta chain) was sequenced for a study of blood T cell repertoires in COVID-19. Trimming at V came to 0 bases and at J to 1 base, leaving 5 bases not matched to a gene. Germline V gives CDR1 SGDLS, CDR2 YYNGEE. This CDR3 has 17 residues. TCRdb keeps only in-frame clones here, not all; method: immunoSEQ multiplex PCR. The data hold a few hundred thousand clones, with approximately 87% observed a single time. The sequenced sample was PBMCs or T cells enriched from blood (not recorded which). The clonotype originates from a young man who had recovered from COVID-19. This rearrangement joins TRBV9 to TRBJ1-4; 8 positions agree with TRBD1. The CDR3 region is CASSVGTGIITNEKLFF. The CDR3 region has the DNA TGTGCCAGCAGCGTAGGGACAGGGATAATAACTAATGAAAAACTGTTTTTT.